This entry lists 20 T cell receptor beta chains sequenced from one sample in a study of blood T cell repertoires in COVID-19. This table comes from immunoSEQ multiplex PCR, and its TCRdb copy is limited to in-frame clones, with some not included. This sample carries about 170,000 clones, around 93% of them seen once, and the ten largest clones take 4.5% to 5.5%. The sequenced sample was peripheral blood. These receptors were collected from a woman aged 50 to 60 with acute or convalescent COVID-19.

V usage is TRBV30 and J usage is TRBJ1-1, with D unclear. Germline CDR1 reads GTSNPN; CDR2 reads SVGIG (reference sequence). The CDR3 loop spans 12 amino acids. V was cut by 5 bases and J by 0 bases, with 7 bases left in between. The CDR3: CAWDNMNTEAFF. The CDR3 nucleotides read TGTGCCTGGGACAACATGAACACTGAAGCTTTCTTT.

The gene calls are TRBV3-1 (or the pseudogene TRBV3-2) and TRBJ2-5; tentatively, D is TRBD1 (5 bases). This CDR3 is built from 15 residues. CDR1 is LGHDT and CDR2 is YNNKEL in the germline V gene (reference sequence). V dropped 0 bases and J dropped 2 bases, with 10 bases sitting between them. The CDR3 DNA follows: TGTGCCAGCAGCCAAGATGGGCAGGGTCAAGAGACCCAGTACTTC. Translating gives CASSQDGQGQETQYF.

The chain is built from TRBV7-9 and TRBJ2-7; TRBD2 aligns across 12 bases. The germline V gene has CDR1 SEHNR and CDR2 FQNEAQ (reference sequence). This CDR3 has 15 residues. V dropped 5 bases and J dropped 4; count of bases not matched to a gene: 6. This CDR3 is CASSPGTSGPYEQYF. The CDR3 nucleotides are TGTGCCAGCAGCCCGGGGACTAGCGGGCCTTACGAGCAGTACTTC.

The CDR3, as DNA: TGTGCCAGTAGTACCACTACAGGGTATGGTGGTCAGCCCCAGCATTTT. Residues: CASSTTTGYGGQPQHF. The V gene is TRBV19, the J gene TRBJ1-5; TRBD1 might be the D (6 bases). Germline V gene data show CDR1 as LNHDA and CDR2 as SQIVND (reference sequence). V lost 4 bases, J lost 6 bases, and 19 bases lay in between. The CDR3 loop spans 16 amino acids.

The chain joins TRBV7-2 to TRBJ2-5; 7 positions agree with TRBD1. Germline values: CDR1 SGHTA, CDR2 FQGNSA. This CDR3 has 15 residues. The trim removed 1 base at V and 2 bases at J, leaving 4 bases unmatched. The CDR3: CASSLVDRAQETQYF. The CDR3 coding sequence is TGTGCCAGCAGCTTAGTTGACAGGGCTCAAGAGACCCAGTACTTC.

The CDR3 bases are TGCAGTGCTAGTCGCCTGGGGGGGGGAAGCACAGATACGCAGTATTTT. Protein product: CSASRLGGGSTDTQYF. This chain joins TRBV20-1 and TRBJ2-3; 7 nucleotides line up with TRBD2. Germline CDR1 and CDR2: DFQATT and SNEGSKA (reference sequence). The CDR3 length is 16 residues. Unmatched junction bases numbered 9, after V lost 3 bases and J lost 0 bases.

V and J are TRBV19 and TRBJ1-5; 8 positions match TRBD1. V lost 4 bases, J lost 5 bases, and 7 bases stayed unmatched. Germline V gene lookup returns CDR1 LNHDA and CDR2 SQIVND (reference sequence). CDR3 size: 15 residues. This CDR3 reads CASSKDREGDQPQHF. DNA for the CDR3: TGTGCCAGTAGTAAGGACAGGGAAGGGGATCAGCCCCAGCATTTT.

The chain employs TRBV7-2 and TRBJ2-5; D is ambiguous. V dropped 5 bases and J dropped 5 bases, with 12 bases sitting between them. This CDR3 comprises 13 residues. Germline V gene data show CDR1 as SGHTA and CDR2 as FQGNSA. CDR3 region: CASSPRQRETQYF. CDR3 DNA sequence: TGTGCCAGCAGCCCCCGACAAAGGGAGACCCAGTACTTC.

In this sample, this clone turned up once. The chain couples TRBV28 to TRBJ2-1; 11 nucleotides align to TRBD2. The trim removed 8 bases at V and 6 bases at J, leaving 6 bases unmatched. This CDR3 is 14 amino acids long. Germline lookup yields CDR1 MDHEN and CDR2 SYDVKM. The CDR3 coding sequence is TGTGCCAGCGTTAGCGGGGGGGGCTTCAATGAGCAGTTCTTC. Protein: CASVSGGGFNEQFF.

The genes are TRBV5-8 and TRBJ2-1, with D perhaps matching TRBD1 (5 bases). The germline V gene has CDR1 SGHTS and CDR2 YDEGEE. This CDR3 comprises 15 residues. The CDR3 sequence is CAQALEPGSYNEQFF. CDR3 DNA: TGTGCTCAAGCCTTGGAACCAGGGTCCTACAATGAGCAGTTCTTC.

The DNA of the CDR3 is TGTGCCACCAGCACGGGGAATGAGCAGTTCTTC. Its protein is CATSTGNEQFF. The chain is built from TRBV15 and TRBJ2-1; tentatively, D is TRBD2 (5 bases). The germline V gene encodes CDR1 LNHNV and CDR2 YYDKDF (reference sequence). V lost 4 bases and J 7 bases, leaving 5 bases between the germline ends. This CDR3 contains 11 residues.

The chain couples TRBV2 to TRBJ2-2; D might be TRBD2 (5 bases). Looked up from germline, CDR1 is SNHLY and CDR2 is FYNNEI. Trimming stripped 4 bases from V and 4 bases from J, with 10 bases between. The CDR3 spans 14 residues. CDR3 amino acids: CASSGLRVTGELFF. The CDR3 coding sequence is TGTGCCAGCAGTGGTTTGAGGGTCACCGGGGAGCTGTTTTTT.

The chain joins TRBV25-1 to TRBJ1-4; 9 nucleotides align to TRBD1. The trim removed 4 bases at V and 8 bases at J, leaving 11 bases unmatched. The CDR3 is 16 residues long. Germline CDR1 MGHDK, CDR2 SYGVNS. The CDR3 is CASSAGQGLFEEKLFF. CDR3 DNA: TGTGCCAGCAGTGCGGGACAGGGTCTCTTTGAGGAAAAACTGTTTTTT.

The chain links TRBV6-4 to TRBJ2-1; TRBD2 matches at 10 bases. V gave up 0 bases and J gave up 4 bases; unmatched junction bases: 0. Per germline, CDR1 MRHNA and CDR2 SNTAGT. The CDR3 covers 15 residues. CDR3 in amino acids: CASSDSAGGYNEQFF. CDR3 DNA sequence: TGTGCCAGCAGTGACTCAGCGGGAGGGTACAATGAGCAGTTCTTC.

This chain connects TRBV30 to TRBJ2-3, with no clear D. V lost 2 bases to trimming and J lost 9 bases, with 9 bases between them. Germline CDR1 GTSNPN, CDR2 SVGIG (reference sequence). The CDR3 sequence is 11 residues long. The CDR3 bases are TGTGCCTGGAGTCCCAATCGGACGCAGTATTTT. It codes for CAWSPNRTQYF.

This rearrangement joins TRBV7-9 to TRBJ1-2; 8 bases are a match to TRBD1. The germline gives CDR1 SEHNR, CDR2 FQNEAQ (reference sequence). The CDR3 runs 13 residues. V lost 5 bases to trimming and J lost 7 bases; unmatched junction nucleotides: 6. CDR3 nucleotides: TGTGCCAGCAGCCGGACAGGGTACCCTGGCTACACCTTC. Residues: CASSRTGYPGYTF.

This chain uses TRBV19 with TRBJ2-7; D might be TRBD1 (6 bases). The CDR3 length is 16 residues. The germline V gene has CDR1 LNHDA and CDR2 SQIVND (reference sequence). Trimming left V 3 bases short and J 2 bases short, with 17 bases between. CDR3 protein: CASSMVRTASPYEQYF. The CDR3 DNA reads TGTGCCAGTAGTATGGTAAGGACAGCTTCCCCCTACGAGCAGTACTTC.

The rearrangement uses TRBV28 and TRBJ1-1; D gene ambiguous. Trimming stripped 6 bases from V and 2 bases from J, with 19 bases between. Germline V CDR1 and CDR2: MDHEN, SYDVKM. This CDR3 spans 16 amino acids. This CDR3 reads CASRAPWWAGNTEAFF. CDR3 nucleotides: TGTGCCAGCAGAGCCCCTTGGTGGGCAGGTAACACTGAAGCTTTCTTT.

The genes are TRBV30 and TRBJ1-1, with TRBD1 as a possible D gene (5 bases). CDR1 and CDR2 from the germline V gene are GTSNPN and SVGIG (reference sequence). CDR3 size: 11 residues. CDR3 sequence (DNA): TGTGCTTCCGGGGGGAGCACTGAAGCTTTCTTT. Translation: CASGGSTEAFF.

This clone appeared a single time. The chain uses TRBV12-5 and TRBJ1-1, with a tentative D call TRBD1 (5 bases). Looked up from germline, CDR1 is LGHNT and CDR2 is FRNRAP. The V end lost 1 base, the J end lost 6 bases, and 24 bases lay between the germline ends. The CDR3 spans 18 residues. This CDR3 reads CASGLAAGRYKVSAEAFF. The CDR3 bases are TGTGCTAGTGGTTTGGCCGCAGGGAGGTATAAAGTTTCGGCTGAAGCTTTCTTT.